This is a list of T cell receptor beta chains from one sample in a study of CD8 T cells in Susac syndrome. MiXCR was run by TCRdb on the immunoSEQ multiplex PCR reads, yielding one entry per CDR3 protein. The table records roughly 300,000 distinct CDR3 sequences, around 83% of them present only once. Sequencing input: CD8+ T cells from PBMCs. These receptors all stem from a human donor with multiple sclerosis. The CDR3 runs from the conserved cysteine through the conserved F or W. The order of the fields is V gene, J gene, D gene, clone size, CDR3 protein, CDR3 DNA. D genes are given only for firm matches. Clone sizes are given selectively: once, few, many, or a class where the clone is expanded.

>TRBV6-1|TRBJ1-6|-|-
CASSQAGTYNSPLHF
TGTGCCAGCAGTCAAGCGGGTACCTATAATTCACCCCTCCACTTT
>TRBV15|TRBJ2-7|-|-
CATSSGTGRPYEQYF
TGTGCCACCAGCAGTGGGACCGGACGCCCCTACGAGCAGTACTTC
>TRBV4-1|TRBJ2-5|-|-
CASSQRETQYF
TGCGCCAGCAGCCAACGAGAGACCCAGTACTTC
>TRBV7-9|TRBJ2-5|-|-
CASSAGGGMKTQYF
TGTGCCAGCAGCGCCGGGGGAGGTATGAAGACCCAGTACTTC
>TRBV27|TRBJ2-3|-|-
CASSRERFTDTQYF
TGTGCCAGCAGTAGGGAGAGGTTCACAGATACGCAGTATTTT
>TRBV7-9|TRBJ2-2|-|-
CASSFPNRTGELFF
TGTGCCAGCAGCTTCCCAAACCGCACCGGGGAGCTGTTTTTT
>TRBV29-1|TRBJ1-2|-|-
CSVDEVFYGYTF
TGCAGCGTTGATGAAGTGTTTTATGGCTACACCTTC
>TRBV10-3|TRBJ1-1|-|-
CAISEAGVGDTEAFF
TGTGCCATCAGTGAGGCGGGGGTAGGGGACACTGAAGCTTTCTTT
>TRBV5-4|TRBJ2-7|-|-
CASWTAGNEQYF
TGTGCCAGCTGGACAGCGGGTAACGAGCAGTACTTC
>TRBV28|TRBJ2-7|TRBD1|once
CASTPVDRAYEQYF
TGTGCCAGCACCCCGGTCGACAGGGCCTACGAGCAGTACTTC
>TRBV25-1|TRBJ2-6|-|-
CASSEWQGTGANVLTF
TGTGCCAGCAGTGAATGGCAGGGCACCGGGGCCAACGTCCTGACTTTC
>TRBV27|TRBJ1-2|-|-
CASSYDAGANYGYTF
TGTGCCAGCAGTTATGACGCTGGAGCTAACTATGGCTACACCTTC
>TRBV18|TRBJ2-7|TRBD1|-
CASSPPSGQSYEQYF
TGTGCCAGCTCACCGCCATCGGGACAGAGCTACGAGCAGTACTTC
>TRBV29-1|TRBJ1-1|-|once
CSVEDFNTEAFF
TGCAGCGTCGAAGACTTCAACACTGAAGCTTTCTTT
>TRBV5-6|TRBJ2-3|-|-
CASSLDPAMMGDTQYF
TGTGCCAGCAGCTTGGACCCAGCCATGATGGGGGATACGCAGTATTTT
>TRBV7-9|TRBJ1-3|-|-
CASSFLPQVHAGNTIYF
TGTGCCAGCAGCTTCCTCCCCCAGGTCCACGCCGGAAACACCATATATTTT
>TRBV5-1|TRBJ1-1|TRBD1|-
CASSGTGDTEAFF
TGCGCCAGCAGTGGGACAGGGGACACTGAAGCTTTCTTT
>TRBV12-3/TRBV12-4|TRBJ2-7|-|-
CASSPRKRNEQYF
TGTGCCAGCAGTCCTCGAAAGAGGAACGAGCAGTACTTC